This paragraph reports one T cell receptor beta chain. This entry is derived from a study of blood T cell repertoires in COVID-19. Looking at the study overall: There were acute and convalescent COVID-19 samples, and they came from the United States, Italy and Spain. The analysed material was cDNA or gDNA that came from T cells, B-cell-depleted T cells, or PBMCs.

Authors' analysis steps: For nucleated cells, counts were estimated from reference gene primer amplification. TCRdb's table, derived via immunoSEQ multiplex PCR, lists solely in-frame clones and lacks some. That table gives V, J and clone size, and the DNA gave D and trimming. The sample records 80,000 to 95,000 clones, 75% to 90% being singletons. Sequencing was done on a sample of peripheral blood. The source is a man in his fifties or sixties with active or convalescent COVID-19.

CDR3: CASSLGRDYNEQFF. CDR3 bases: TGTGCCAGCTCACTCGGTCGCGACTACAATGAGCAGTTCTTC. J is TRBJ2-1 and V is TRBV18, with no clear D. The germline V gene encodes CDR1 KGHSH and CDR2 LQKENI. Between the trimmed V and J ends, which lost 4 bases and 3 bases, there was a span of 10 bases. The CDR3 length is 14 residues.